The 9 T cell receptor beta chains reported below all come from one sample, sequenced in a study of blood T cell repertoires in COVID-19. The repertoire was sequenced with immunoSEQ multiplex PCR; TCRdb's copy has only in-frame clones and lacks some. Here the sample spans approximately 670,000 clones, 80% to 90% being singletons. Sequenced: peripheral blood. The source is a woman between 18 and 29 years old with acute or convalescent COVID-19.

The rearrangement joins TRBV5-1 to TRBJ2-7; TRBD1 is a possible D gene (6 bases). The CDR3 contains 15 residues. Trimming removed 4 bases from V and 3 bases from J, with 17 bases in between. Germline loops: CDR1 SGHRS, CDR2 YFSETQ. In DNA, the CDR3 is TGCGCCAGCAGCCCTCGAGTGGGGGCCGGCTACGAGCAGTACTTC. This codes for CASSPRVGAGYEQYF.

Only a few counts were recorded for this clone. The V gene is TRBV5-5, the J gene TRBJ1-2, with TRBD1 matching over 9 bases. J lost 6 bases, V lost 0 bases, and 9 bases had no gene match. Germline V gene data show CDR1 as SGHKS and CDR2 as YYEKEE (reference sequence). CDR3 length: 16 amino acids. The CDR3 spells CASSLGGQGGNHGYTF. DNA of the CDR3: TGTGCCAGCAGCTTGGGGGGACAGGGTGGGAACCATGGCTACACCTTC.

This chain links TRBV24-1 with TRBJ1-5, with D unresolved. Trimming pared 4 bases from V and 2 bases from J, leaving 14 bases between. The CDR3 is made up of 16 amino acids. CDR1 is KGHDR, CDR2 SFDVKD, per germline. CDR3 in amino acids: CATSDSYGKGNQPQHF. DNA for the CDR3: TGTGCCACCAGTGACTCCTACGGGAAGGGCAATCAGCCCCAGCATTTT.

This sequence joins TRBV7-2 and TRBJ1-5; the match to TRBD1 covers 8 bases. Germline V gives CDR1 SGHTA, CDR2 FQGNSA. The CDR3 has 15 residues. Trimming removed 5 bases from V and 4 bases from J; junction bases left unmatched: 7. The CDR3 DNA follows: TGTGCCAGCAGCGGTCAGACAGGGGCGAATCAGCCCCAGCATTTT. As protein: CASSGQTGANQPQHF.

This rearrangement joins TRBV18 to TRBJ2-5; 7 bases map to TRBD2. This CDR3 has 15 amino acids. Per the germline V gene, CDR1 is KGHSH and CDR2 is LQKENI. V dropped 2 bases and J dropped 0; count of bases not matched to a gene: 3. CDR3 nucleotide sequence: TGTGCCAGCTCACCAAATCGGGGGGACCAAGAGACCCAGTACTTC. Amino acids: CASSPNRGDQETQYF.

The J gene is TRBJ2-1, the V gene TRBV5-1, with 11 bases lining up with TRBD1. Trimming at V came to 5 bases and at J to 8 bases, leaving 12 bases not matched to a gene. Germline lookup yields CDR1 SGHRS and CDR2 YFSETQ. CDR3 size: 16 residues. The CDR3 nucleotides read TGCGCCAGCAGTTTCCCGGACAGGGGGCTATTCGATGAGCAGTTCTTC. Residues: CASSFPDRGLFDEQFF.

The V gene is TRBV6-5, the J gene TRBJ2-7; D is undetermined. This CDR3 region has 14 residues. The germline gives CDR1 MNHEY, CDR2 SVGAGI. The V end lost 6 bases, the J end lost 3 bases, and 15 bases lay between the germline ends. The CDR3, as DNA: TGTGCCAGCAGGGCCGCTCAGGCCAGCTACGAGCAGTACTTC. It codes for CASRAAQASYEQYF.

This clone was counted once. The gene calls are TRBV5-1 and TRBJ2-5, with 7 bases aligning to TRBD2. Germline CDR1 is SGHRS and CDR2 is YFSETQ. The CDR3 runs to 15 residues. V dropped 4 bases and J dropped 5; count of bases not matched to a gene: 11. The CDR3 region has the DNA TGCGCCAGCAGCCCGGGAGGTGGAGGGGCGGAGACCCAGTACTTC. Encoded protein: CASSPGGGGAETQYF.

The chain has TRBV18 and TRBJ1-1, with D unclear. The germline V gene has CDR1 KGHSH and CDR2 LQKENI. Deletions cut 3 bases from V and 1 base from J, with 12 bases between. The CDR3 is made up of 15 amino acids. CDR3 bases: TGTGCCAGCTCACCCCCAGGCGTTACGAACACTGAAGCTTTCTTT. Translated, it gives CASSPPGVTNTEAFF.